This T cell receptor (beta chain) was identified during a study of shared clonotypes between healthy human individuals. The germline V gene encodes CDR1 GTSNPN and CDR2 SVGIG (reference sequence). The CDR3 covers 15 residues. The V segment lost 3 bases and the J segment 8 bases; nucleotides outside the gene matches: 9. Deep-level settings were used for running the assay. Sequencing used immunoSEQ multiplex PCR; TCRdb keeps in-frame clones, though not all of them. Here the sample spans about 670,000 clones, 55% to 75% being singletons. Sequencing was performed on memory CD4+ T cells sorted from blood. Subset here: CD45RA-negative fraction. The V call is TRBV30, the J call TRBJ2-2, with TRBD2 identical over 10 bases. The source of this sequence is a woman under 40 in good health. The CDR3 DNA reads TGTGCCTGGAGCGCCCTGAGCGGGAGGGCTGGGGAGCTGTTTTTT. It yields the protein CAWSALSGRAGELFF.